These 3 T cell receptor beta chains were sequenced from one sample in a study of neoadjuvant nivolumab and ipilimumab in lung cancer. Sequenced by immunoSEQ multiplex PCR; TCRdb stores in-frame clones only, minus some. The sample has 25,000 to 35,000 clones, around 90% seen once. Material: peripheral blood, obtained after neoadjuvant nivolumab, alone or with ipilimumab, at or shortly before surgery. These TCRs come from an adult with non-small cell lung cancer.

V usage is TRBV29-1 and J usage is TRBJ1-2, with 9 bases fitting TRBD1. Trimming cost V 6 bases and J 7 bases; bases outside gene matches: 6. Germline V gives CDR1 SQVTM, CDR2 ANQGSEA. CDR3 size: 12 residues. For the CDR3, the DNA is TGCAGCGTGCCACAGGGGGCGCTTGGCTACACCTTC. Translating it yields CSVPQGALGYTF.

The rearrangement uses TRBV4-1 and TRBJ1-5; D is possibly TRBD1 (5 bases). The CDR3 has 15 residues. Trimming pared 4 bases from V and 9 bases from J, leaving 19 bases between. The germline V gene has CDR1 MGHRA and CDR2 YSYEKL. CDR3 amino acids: CASSPSSGPYGPQHF. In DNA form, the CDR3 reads TGCGCCAGCAGCCCTTCCTCAGGGCCTTACGGGCCCCAGCATTTT.

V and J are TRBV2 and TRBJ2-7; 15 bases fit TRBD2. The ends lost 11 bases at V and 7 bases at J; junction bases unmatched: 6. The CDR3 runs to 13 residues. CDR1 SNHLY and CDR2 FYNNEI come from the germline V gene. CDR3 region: CAGRTSGREEQYF. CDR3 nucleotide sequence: TGTGCCGGGCGGACTAGCGGGAGGGAGGAGCAGTACTTC.